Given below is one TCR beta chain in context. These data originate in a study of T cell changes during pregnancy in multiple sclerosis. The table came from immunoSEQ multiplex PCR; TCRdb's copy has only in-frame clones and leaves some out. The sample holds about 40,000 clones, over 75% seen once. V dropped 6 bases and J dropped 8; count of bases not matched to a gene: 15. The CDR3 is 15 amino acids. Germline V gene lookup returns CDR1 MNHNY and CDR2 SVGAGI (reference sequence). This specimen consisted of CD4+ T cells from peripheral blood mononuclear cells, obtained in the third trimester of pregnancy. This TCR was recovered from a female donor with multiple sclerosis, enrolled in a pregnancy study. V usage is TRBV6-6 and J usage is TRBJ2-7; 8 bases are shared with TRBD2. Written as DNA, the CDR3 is TGTGCCAGCAGCCCCGGCGGTAGCGGGATCCCCCAGCAGTACTTC. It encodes CASSPGGSGIPQQYF.